The rows below give T cell receptor beta chains drawn from one sample of a study of CD4 T cell repertoires in COVID-19. Sequencing used immunoSEQ multiplex PCR; TCRdb keeps in-frame clones, though not all of them. The data show some 24,000 clones, about 94% seen once. The sequences come from circulating follicular helper CD4+ T cells (cTfh) from blood, collected before the COVID-19 pandemic. The source is a human donor who had COVID-19. CDR3s include the opening cysteine and the closing phenylalanine or tryptophan. The D gene is left open where the match is weak.

CDR3aa	CDR3nt	j_gene	v_gene	d_gene
CASKAFADYEQYF	TGTGCCAGCAAAGCGTTCGCGGATTACGAGCAGTACTTC	TRBJ2-7	TRBV2	.
CASSWRTGSYNSPLHF	TGTGCCAGCAGCTGGAGGACAGGAAGTTATAATTCCCCCCTCCACTTT	TRBJ1-6	TRBV5-6	TRBD1
CASSDPGTMRQFF	TGTGCCAGCAGTGACCCCGGGACTATGAGGCAGTTCTTC	TRBJ2-1	TRBV25-1	TRBD2
CASSSGTGPSSGNTIYF	TGTGCCAGCAGCTCGGGGACAGGGCCTTCCTCTGGAAACACCATATATTTT	TRBJ1-3	TRBV7-7	TRBD1
CASREAGSTYEQYF	TGTGCCAGCAGGGAGGCAGGCTCCACCTACGAGCAGTACTTC	TRBJ2-7	TRBV6-1	.
CASSTQGLLNTGELFF	TGTGCCAGTTCGACCCAAGGACTGCTCAACACCGGGGAGCTGTTTTTT	TRBJ2-2	TRBV19	.
CASSSDTTSGNTIYF	TGTGCCAGCAGTTCAGACACCACCTCTGGAAACACCATATATTTT	TRBJ1-3	TRBV28	.
CASSYGAAGGTDTQYF	TGTGCCAGCAGTTACGGGGCAGCGGGGGGCACAGATACGCAGTATTTT	TRBJ2-3	TRBV6-5	TRBD2
CASSLDRFSYEQYF	TGTGCCAGCAGCTTGGACAGGTTCTCCTACGAGCAGTACTTC	TRBJ2-7	TRBV7-2	TRBD1
CATDRETNTGELFF	TGTGCCACGGACAGGGAAACGAACACCGGGGAGCTGTTTTTT	TRBJ2-2	TRBV19	TRBD1